Below, one TCR beta chain is given with its context. Germline lookup yields CDR1 SGDLS and CDR2 YYNGEE. Losses at the gene ends were 0 bases for V and 7 bases for J; bases not matched to a gene: 5. The CDR3 is 15 residues long. This record belongs to a study of blood T cell repertoires in COVID-19. Study in general: Whether acute or convalescent, the COVID-19 samples came from the United States, Italy and Spain. Sources were T cells, B-cell-depleted T cells, or PBMCs; the material itself was cDNA or gDNA.

Authors' analysis steps: Estimation of nucleated cell counts relied on the amplification of reference gene primers. The data were produced by immunoSEQ multiplex PCR, yet TCRdb's version contains in-frame clones alone and is incomplete. V and J calls and clone size are given by that table; D and trimming were obtained from the DNA. This sample carries 110,000 or so clones, 80% to 90% of them seen once, and the ten largest clones take 6.5% to 10%. This chain uses TRBV9 with TRBJ2-1; 9 bases agree with TRBD2. This TCR derives from a woman of 80 years or more with active or convalescent COVID-19. Sample: peripheral blood. CDR3 protein: CASSVGGSGSNEQFF. CDR3 DNA sequence: TGTGCCAGCAGCGTAGGTGGTAGCGGGAGTAATGAGCAGTTCTTC.